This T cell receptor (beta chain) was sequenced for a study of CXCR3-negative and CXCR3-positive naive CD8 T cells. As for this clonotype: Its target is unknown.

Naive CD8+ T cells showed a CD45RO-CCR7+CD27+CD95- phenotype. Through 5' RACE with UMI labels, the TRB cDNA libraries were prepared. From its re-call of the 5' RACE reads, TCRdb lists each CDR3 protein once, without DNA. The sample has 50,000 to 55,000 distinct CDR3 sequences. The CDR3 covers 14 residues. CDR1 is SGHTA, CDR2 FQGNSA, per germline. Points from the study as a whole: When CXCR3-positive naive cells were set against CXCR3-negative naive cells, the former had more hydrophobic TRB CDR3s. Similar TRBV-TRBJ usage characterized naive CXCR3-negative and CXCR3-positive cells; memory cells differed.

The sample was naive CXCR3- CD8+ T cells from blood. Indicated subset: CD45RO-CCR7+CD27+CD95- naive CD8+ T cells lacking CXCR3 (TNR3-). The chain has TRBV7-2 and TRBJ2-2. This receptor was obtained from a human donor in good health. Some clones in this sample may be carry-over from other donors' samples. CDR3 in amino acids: CASSLPQNTGELFF.